This TCR beta chain was identified in a study of cytomegalovirus exposure and HLA in healthy donors. Background on the study: Early release data held about 92 million unique TCRs from HLA-typed donors.

In the PCR, 60 Vbeta and 13 Jbeta primers were used. In the original workflow: In a later analysis, some 80 million unique TCR beta chains included roughly 11 million shared by two or more donors. Repertoires were generated with immunoSEQ multiplex PCR, while TCRdb's copy carries only in-frame clones and drops some. The D gene and trimming were derived from the DNA, and the V and J assignments and clone size from that table. The sample contains 150,000 or so clones, roughly three quarters of which appear only once. As regards this clone: The antigen is undetermined.

This CDR3 spans 13 amino acids. Per the germline V gene, CDR1 is LGHNA and CDR2 is YNFKEQ. Unmatched junction bases numbered 4, after V lost 3 bases and J lost 6 bases. Study results and caveats: It emerged from a later analysis that several of the most significant clusters appeared to be linked to common viral pathogens.

The sequenced material came from PBMCs. The chain carries TRBV4-2 and TRBJ1-1, with TRBD1 matching over 7 bases. The sequence was obtained from a male donor in good health and CMV-seronegative. For the CDR3, the DNA is TGTGCCAGCAGCCAGGTTACAGGGGCTGAAGCTTTCTTT. It specifies CASSQVTGAEAFF.